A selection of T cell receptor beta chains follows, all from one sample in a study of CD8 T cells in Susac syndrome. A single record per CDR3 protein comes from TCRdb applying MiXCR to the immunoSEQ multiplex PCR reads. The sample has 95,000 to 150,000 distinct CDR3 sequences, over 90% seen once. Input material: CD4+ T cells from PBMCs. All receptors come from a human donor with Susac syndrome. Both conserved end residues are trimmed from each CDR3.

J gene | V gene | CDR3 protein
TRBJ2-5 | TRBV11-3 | ASSPGPRETQY
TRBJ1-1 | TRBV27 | ASSAFKGLGAF
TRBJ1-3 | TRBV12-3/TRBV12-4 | ASSWGSGNTIY
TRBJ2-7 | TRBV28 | ASSSGTGGSYEQY
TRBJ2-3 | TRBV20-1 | SASLLVMVTDTQY
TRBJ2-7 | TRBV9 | ASSVATRGEQY
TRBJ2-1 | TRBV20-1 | SARGTRNNEQF
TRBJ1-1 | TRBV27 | ASSSPGQPTEAF
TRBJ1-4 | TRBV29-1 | SVARTADEKLF
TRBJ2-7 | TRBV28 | ASSLWRGNRYEQY
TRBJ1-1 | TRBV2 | ASRTTANTEAF
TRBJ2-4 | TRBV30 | ATEREGYGNIQY
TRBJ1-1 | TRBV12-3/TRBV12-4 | ASSFTGNTEAF
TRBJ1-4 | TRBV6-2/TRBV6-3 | ASSRGGFGKLF
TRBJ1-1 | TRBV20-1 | SARVQGAATEAF
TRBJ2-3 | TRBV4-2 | ASSQAGSSTDTQY
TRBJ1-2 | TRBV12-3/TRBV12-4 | ASSQQGDRYT
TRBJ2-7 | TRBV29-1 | SVNPGHNAEQY
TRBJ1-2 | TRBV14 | ASSPHGATYGYT
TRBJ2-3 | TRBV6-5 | ASSYREPSSTDTQY
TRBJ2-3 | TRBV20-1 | SATGMVTDTQY
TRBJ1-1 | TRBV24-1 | ATSDSARGDTEAF
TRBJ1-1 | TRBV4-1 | ASSQDWGRMNTEAF
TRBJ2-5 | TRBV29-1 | SVEGTAKETQY
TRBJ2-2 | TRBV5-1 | ASSLDPSNTGELF
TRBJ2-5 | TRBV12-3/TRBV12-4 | ASSFGLAEAETQY
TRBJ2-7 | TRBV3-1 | ASSQDAREQY
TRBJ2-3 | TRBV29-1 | SVSGSGGTDTQY
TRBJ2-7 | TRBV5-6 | ASSLVRASLAGGEQY
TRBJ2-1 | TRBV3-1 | ASSRGQGANSEQF
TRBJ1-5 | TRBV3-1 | ASSPDRATNQPQH
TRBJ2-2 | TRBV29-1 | SVDTSFTGELF